The 30 T cell receptor beta chains reported below all come from one sample, sequenced in a study of cytomegalovirus exposure and HLA in healthy donors. 60 Vbeta and 13 Jbeta primers were used in PCR. Some clones are missing from TCRdb's copy, which holds only in-frame ones; the method was immunoSEQ multiplex PCR. The sample lists approximately 91,000 clones, roughly four fifths occurring once. The sequenced sample was PBMCs. All receptors derive from a human donor in good health.

The chain has TRBV4-3 and TRBJ1-4; TRBD1 might be the D (6 bases). In germline, CDR1 is LGHNA, CDR2 YSLEER. The V and J ends lost 0 bases and 7 bases respectively, with 12 bases between them. The CDR3 loop spans 15 amino acids. Written as DNA, the CDR3 is TGCGCCAGCAGCCAAGATAGGGGGGGGCGTGAAAAACTGTTTTTT. Translating gives CASSQDRGGREKLFF.

This chain connects TRBV5-1 to TRBJ2-6; D is possibly TRBD1 (6 bases). The germline CDR1 and CDR2 sequences are SGHRS and YFSETQ. The germline V and J ends were trimmed by 4 bases and 2 bases, with 10 bases remaining between them. This CDR3 has 15 amino acids. The CDR3 is CASSPRQAGANVLTF. The CDR3 coding sequence is TGCGCCAGCAGCCCACGACAGGCTGGGGCCAACGTCCTGACTTTC.

This clone was picked up a small number of times. J is TRBJ1-5 and V is TRBV2; TRBD1 agrees at 7 bases. This CDR3 is built from 13 residues. Germline CDR1 reads SNHLY; CDR2 reads FYNNEI. The junction had 3 bases not matched to a gene; V was cut back by 3 bases and J by 7 bases. The CDR3 DNA is TGTGCCAGCAGTGACACAGGGGTGCAGCCCCAGCATTTT. The encoded protein is CASSDTGVQPQHF. Supplemented by reference TRBV2 and TRBJ1-5, the full variable domain reads EPEVTQTPSHQVTQMGQEVILRCVPISNHLYFYWYRQILGQKVEFLVSFYNNEISEKSEIFDDQFSVERPDGSNFTLKIRSTKLEDSAMYFCASSDTGVQPQHFGDGTRLSIL.

This sequence joins TRBV21-1 and TRBJ1-1. TRBV21-1 is labeled a pseudogene. This CDR3 has 18 amino acids. The CDR3 loop reads CASSTHGGGGRGNTEAFF. In nucleotides, the CDR3 is TGTGCCAGCAGCACCCATGGGGGGGGCGGGAGAGGGAACACTGAAGCTTTCTTT.

The chain has TRBV19 and TRBJ2-1; D possibly corresponds to TRBD1 (6 bases). Per germline, CDR1 LNHDA and CDR2 SQIVND (reference sequence). CDR3 length: 12 residues. The V end lost 5 bases, the J end lost 10 bases, and 12 bases lay between the germline ends. CDR3 sequence reads: CASSYFDREQFF. The CDR3 bases are TGTGCCAGTAGTTATTTTGACAGGGAGCAGTTCTTC.

The genes are TRBV7-8 and TRBJ2-5; D gene uncertain. This CDR3 spans 15 amino acids. Germline V gene lookup returns CDR1 SGHVS and CDR2 FQNEAQ. The V end lost 4 bases, the J end lost 1 base, and 13 bases lay between the germline ends. CDR3 sequence reads: CASSSGGLSQETQYF. CDR3 DNA sequence: TGTGCCAGCAGCTCCGGTGGTCTCTCCCAAGAGACCCAGTACTTC. Based on the CDR3 plus reference TRBV7-8 and TRBJ2-5, the full variable domain is GAGVSQSPRYKVAKRGQDVALRCDPISGHVSLFWYQQALGQGPEFLTYFQNEAQLDKSGLPSDRFFAERPEGSVSTLKIQRTQQEDSAVYLCASSSGGLSQETQYFGPGTRLLVL.

The chain combines TRBV27 with TRBJ2-1; the match to TRBD1 covers 7 bases. J was trimmed by 10 bases and V by 6 bases; bases with no gene match: 12. The CDR3 has 14 residues. Germline CDR1 and CDR2: MNHEY and SMNVEV (reference sequence). This chain's CDR3 is CASRRQGQLGEQFF. Written as DNA, the CDR3 is TGTGCCAGCAGGAGACAGGGCCAGTTAGGGGAGCAGTTCTTC.

This clone has just a few counts. V usage is TRBV7-9 and J usage is TRBJ2-5, with D tentatively TRBD1 (6 bases). The germline CDR1 and CDR2 sequences are SEHNR and FQNEAQ (reference sequence). The CDR3 contains 15 residues. V lost 3 bases, J lost 3 bases, and 14 bases lay in between. CDR3 sequence (DNA): TGTGCCAGCAGCTTGGGGGCAGCGTTTGAAGAGACCCAGTACTTC. Translating it yields CASSLGAAFEETQYF.

The V gene is TRBV6-6, the J gene TRBJ2-1; D is uncertain. The CDR3 is 13 residues long. Germline V gives CDR1 MNHNY, CDR2 SVGAGI (reference sequence). V lost 0 bases and J 7 bases, leaving 7 bases between the germline ends. As DNA, the CDR3 is TGTGCCAGCAGTTACTCGACCGGGAATGAGCAGTTCTTC. This sequence encodes CASSYSTGNEQFF.

This clone was recorded once. The chain links TRBV6-5 to TRBJ1-2, with D perhaps matching TRBD1 (5 bases). Looked up from germline, CDR1 is MNHEY and CDR2 is SVGAGI. Deletions cut 6 bases from V and 8 bases from J, with 13 bases between. The CDR3 is 12 residues long. The CDR3 reads CASRTRVYGYTF. The CDR3 DNA follows: TGTGCCAGCAGAACCAGGGTTTACGGCTACACCTTC.

The CDR3 DNA follows: TGCGCCAGCAGCCCCCCTGGACAGGTTGCCTACGAGCAGTACTTC. Translation: CASSPPGQVAYEQYF. The V call is TRBV5-1, the J call TRBJ2-7; 7 bases line up with TRBD1. The germline V gene encodes CDR1 SGHRS and CDR2 YFSETQ. CDR3 length equals 15 residues. V dropped 4 bases and J dropped 2; count of bases not matched to a gene: 9.

The chain has TRBV7-3 and TRBJ1-1; TRBD1 aligns across 10 bases. Germline V CDR1 and CDR2: SGHTA, FQGTGA. The V gene end was trimmed by 4 bases and the J gene end by 6 bases; junction bases not matched to a gene: 5. This CDR3 region has 14 residues. The CDR3 sequence: CASSSTGGVAEAFF. Here the CDR3 DNA reads TGTGCCAGCAGCTCGACAGGGGGCGTCGCTGAAGCTTTCTTT.

V gene TRBV10-3 combines with J gene TRBJ2-7; 7 bases align to TRBD2. Germline CDR1 reads ENHRY; CDR2 reads SYGVKD. V lost 3 bases and J lost 4; bases outside the gene matches: 3. The CDR3 is 13 amino acids. In DNA form, the CDR3 reads TGTGCCATCAGTGATCAGGGAGGGTACGAGCAGTACTTC. Encoded protein: CAISDQGGYEQYF.

The chain recombines TRBV14 with TRBJ2-3; D is perhaps TRBD1 (6 bases). V was cut by 1 base and J by 2 bases, with 13 bases left in between. The germline V gene has CDR1 SGHDN and CDR2 FVKESK. The CDR3 is made up of 16 amino acids. This CDR3 is CASSQAPGVDTDTQYF. CDR3 coding DNA: TGTGCCAGCAGCCAAGCCCCAGGGGTGGACACAGATACGCAGTATTTT.

This rearrangement joins TRBV6-5 to TRBJ1-3; 7 bases fit TRBD1. The CDR3 is 16 residues long. With 4 bases clipped from V and 1 base from J, the junction kept 7 bases outside the gene matches. The germline CDR1 and CDR2 sequences are MNHEY and SVGAGI. This chain's CDR3 is CASSFRGLVSGNTIYF. DNA for the CDR3: TGTGCCAGCAGTTTTAGGGGGCTGGTTTCTGGAAACACCATATATTTT.

The chain joins TRBV11-2 to TRBJ2-2, with 7 bases matching TRBD1. The germline V gene encodes CDR1 SGHAT and CDR2 FQNNGV. This CDR3 comprises 15 residues. Trimming took 1 base from V and 4 from J; bases not matched to a gene: 3. DNA of the CDR3: TGTGCCAGCAGCTTAGTGGGACAGTCCACCGGGGAGCTGTTTTTT. As protein: CASSLVGQSTGELFF.

V gene TRBV19 combines with J gene TRBJ2-7, with 8 bases matching TRBD1. This CDR3 comprises 14 residues. Per the germline V gene, CDR1 is LNHDA and CDR2 is SQIVND (reference sequence). The V segment lost 5 bases and the J segment 4 bases; nucleotides outside the gene matches: 7. CDR3 coding DNA: TGTGCCAGTAGTTATGGGACAGGAGATTACGAGCAGTACTTC. Protein: CASSYGTGDYEQYF. Combining the CDR3 with reference TRBV19 and TRBJ2-7 gives the whole variable domain DGGITQSPKYLFRKEGQNVTLSCEQNLNHDAMYWYRQDPGQGLRLIYYSQIVNDFQKGDIAEGYSVSREKKESFPLTVTSAQKNPTAFYLCASSYGTGDYEQYFGPGTRLTVT.

The rearrangement uses TRBV30 and TRBJ2-3, with D possibly matching TRBD1 (5 bases). Germline CDR1 is GTSNPN and CDR2 is SVGIG (reference sequence). Between the trimmed V and J ends, which lost 3 bases and 3 bases, there was a span of 16 bases. The CDR3 extends over 15 amino acids. CDR3 sequence (DNA): TGTGCCTGGAGCCTTAGTGTCTCAGGGACAGATACGCAGTATTTT. It codes for CAWSLSVSGTDTQYF. The full variable domain, completed using reference TRBV30 and TRBJ2-3, is SQTIHQWPATLVQPVGSPLSLECTVEGTSNPNLYWYRQAAGRGLQLLFYSVGIGQISSEVPQNLSASRPQDRQFILSSKKLLLSDSGFYLCAWSLSVSGTDTQYFGPGTRLTVL.

This chain uses TRBV23-1 with TRBJ2-5, with a weak D call TRBD1 (6 bases). TRBV23-1 is classed as an ORF, of uncertain function. This CDR3 is 15 amino acids long. The V and J ends lost 4 bases and 5 bases respectively, with 17 bases between them. The CDR3 loop reads CASSRRTVMRETQYF. The DNA for the CDR3 is TGCGCCAGCAGTCGACGGACAGTGATGCGGGAGACCCAGTACTTC.

The V and J genes are TRBV30 and TRBJ1-3; tentative D call: TRBD1 (5 bases). Germline V CDR1 and CDR2: GTSNPN, SVGIG (reference sequence). The CDR3 is 12 amino acids. Deletions cut 4 bases from V and 4 bases from J, with 8 bases between. The CDR3 here is CAWKGVGNTIYF. CDR3 DNA: TGTGCCTGGAAAGGGGTGGGAAACACCATATATTTT.

The chain recombines TRBV7-2 with TRBJ2-3; TRBD2 might be the D (6 bases). Trimming pared 6 bases from V and 0 bases from J, leaving 22 bases between. Germline V gene lookup returns CDR1 SGHTA and CDR2 FQGNSA. The CDR3 loop spans 18 amino acids. The CDR3 region is CASRRSGRRAGSTDTQYF. The CDR3 nucleotides are TGTGCCAGCAGAAGGTCAGGGAGGCGGGCGGGTAGCACAGATACGCAGTATTTT.

The genes are TRBV27 and TRBJ2-1, with 9 positions matching TRBD2. The CDR3 extends over 16 amino acids. V trimming: 3 bases; J trimming: 0 bases; junction bases outside the gene matches: 3. CDR1 is MNHEY, CDR2 SMNVEV, per germline (reference sequence). Here the CDR3 DNA reads TGTGCCAGCAGTTTCGCGGGGGGGTCCTCCTACAATGAGCAGTTCTTC. This translates into CASSFAGGSSYNEQFF.

V gene TRBV30 combines with J gene TRBJ2-7; 7 bases map to TRBD2. The CDR3 is 14 residues long. From germline, CDR1 is GTSNPN and CDR2 SVGIG (reference sequence). V shed 5 bases, J shed 5 bases, and the junction held 12 bases outside the gene matches. CDR3 protein: CAWAPGLLPHEQYF. The CDR3 nucleotides read TGTGCCTGGGCCCCGGGACTACTACCCCACGAGCAGTACTTC.

The chain is built from TRBV6-1 and TRBJ1-2, with 7 bases lining up with TRBD1. Looked up from germline, CDR1 is MNHNS and CDR2 is SASEGT. With 3 bases clipped from V and 6 bases from J, the junction kept 1 base outside the gene matches. CDR3 length equals 12 residues. DNA of the CDR3: TGTGCCAGCAGTGACAGGGGGAATGGCTACACCTTC. It codes for CASSDRGNGYTF.

The rearrangement links TRBV5-4 to TRBJ1-1, with D tentatively TRBD1 (6 bases). The CDR3 contains 16 residues. With 0 bases removed from V and 11 bases from J, the gap between germline ends came to 23 bases. Germline V gene data show CDR1 as SGHNT and CDR2 as YYREEE (reference sequence). The CDR3 protein is CASSLAARQAHRVAFF. CDR3 coding DNA: TGTGCCAGCAGCTTGGCCGCTCGACAGGCGCACAGGGTGGCTTTCTTT.

This clone has a handful of counts. V usage is TRBV10-3 and J usage is TRBJ1-1; 10 bases agree with TRBD1. CDR3 size: 15 residues. After removal of 6 bases from V and 1 base from J, the junction contained 5 bases not matched to a gene. Germline assignment: CDR1 ENHRY and CDR2 SYGVKD. CDR3 in amino acids: CAISRQGARNTEAFF. For the CDR3, the DNA is TGTGCCATCAGCCGACAGGGGGCGCGGAACACTGAAGCTTTCTTT.

The V call is TRBV7-2, the J call TRBJ1-2; 8 bases match TRBD1. The germline gives CDR1 SGHTA, CDR2 FQGNSA. With 4 bases clipped from V and 4 bases from J, the junction kept 2 bases outside the gene matches. CDR3 length: 13 amino acids. This CDR3 reads CASSSTGGYGYTF. DNA of the CDR3: TGTGCCAGCAGCTCAACAGGGGGCTATGGCTACACCTTC.

The chain carries TRBV7-2 and TRBJ1-2, with TRBD1 identical over 9 bases. The CDR3 totals 14 residues. V was pared by 5 bases and J by 8 bases, with 9 bases of the junction left unmatched. The germline V gene encodes CDR1 SGHTA and CDR2 FQGNSA. CDR3 loop: CASSRGQGIGGYTF. CDR3 nucleotides: TGTGCCAGCAGCCGGGGACAGGGAATCGGCGGCTACACCTTC. Together with reference TRBV7-2 and TRBJ1-2, the CDR3 gives the full variable domain: GAGVSQSPSNKVTEKGKDVELRCDPISGHTALYWYRQSLGQGLEFLIYFQGNSAPDKSGLPSDRFSAERTGGSVSTLTIQRTQQEDSAVYLCASSRGQGIGGYTFGSGTRLTVV.

This sequence joins TRBV7-8 and TRBJ1-3; no clear D. The germline V and J ends were trimmed by 3 bases and 0 bases, with 9 bases remaining between them. Germline CDR1 and CDR2: SGHVS and FQNEAQ. The CDR3 runs 15 residues. CDR3 sequence reads: CASSFLGDSGNTIYF. CDR3 DNA: TGTGCCAGCAGCTTTCTCGGGGACTCTGGAAACACCATATATTTT.

J is TRBJ1-2 and V is TRBV7-9, with D maybe TRBD1 (5 bases). The germline V gene has CDR1 SEHNR and CDR2 FQNEAQ (reference sequence). CDR3 length: 16 residues. Trimming removed 3 bases from V and 6 bases from J, with 20 bases in between. CDR3 nucleotides: TGTGCCAGCAGCTTTGGAGGGGACCCTCTACTTGATGGCTACACCTTC. Translation: CASSFGGDPLLDGYTF.